Here is one TCR beta chain with its context. Its antigen is not known. The data are from a study of CD8+CD57+ T cells in acquired aplastic anemia. Background on the study: Across the sorted CD4+ and CD8+ cells, DNA amounts averaged 3.2 ug. Healthy donor CD4+ samples were sequenced to a depth that averaged approximately 9.9 million reads. The study's findings and limits: Controls and patients did not differ significantly in CD8+ Simpson's diversity. About 30 CD8+ CDR3 sequences occurred in both the patients and the controls.

It was genomic DNA that served as the template for profiling TCR beta VDJ and CDR3. A single record per CDR3 protein comes from TCRdb applying MiXCR to the reads. The sample contains some 130,000 distinct CDR3 sequences, less than 45% of which appear only once. Germline loops: CDR1 GTSNPN, CDR2 SVGIG (reference sequence). The length of the CDR3 is 19 residues. Trimming removed 3 bases at V and 0 bases at J, with 21 bases between. Sequencing was carried out using sorted CD4+, CD8+, or CD8+CD57+ T cells (not recorded which) from PBMCs. The source is a human donor in good health, serving as a control. The V and J genes are TRBV30 and TRBJ2-6; a weak D match, TRBD1 (5 bases). CDR3 DNA sequence: TGTGCCTGGAGAAGAAGGGGAATTAATCTCTCCTCTGGGGCCAACGTCCTGACTTTC. This translates into CAWRRRGINLSSGANVLTF. Full variable domain (rest looked up from reference TRBV30 and TRBJ2-6): SQTIHQWPATLVQPVGSPLSLECTVEGTSNPNLYWYRQAAGRGLQLLFYSVGIGQISSEVPQNLSASRPQDRQFILSSKKLLLSDSGFYLCAWRRRGINLSSGANVLTFGAGSRLTVL.